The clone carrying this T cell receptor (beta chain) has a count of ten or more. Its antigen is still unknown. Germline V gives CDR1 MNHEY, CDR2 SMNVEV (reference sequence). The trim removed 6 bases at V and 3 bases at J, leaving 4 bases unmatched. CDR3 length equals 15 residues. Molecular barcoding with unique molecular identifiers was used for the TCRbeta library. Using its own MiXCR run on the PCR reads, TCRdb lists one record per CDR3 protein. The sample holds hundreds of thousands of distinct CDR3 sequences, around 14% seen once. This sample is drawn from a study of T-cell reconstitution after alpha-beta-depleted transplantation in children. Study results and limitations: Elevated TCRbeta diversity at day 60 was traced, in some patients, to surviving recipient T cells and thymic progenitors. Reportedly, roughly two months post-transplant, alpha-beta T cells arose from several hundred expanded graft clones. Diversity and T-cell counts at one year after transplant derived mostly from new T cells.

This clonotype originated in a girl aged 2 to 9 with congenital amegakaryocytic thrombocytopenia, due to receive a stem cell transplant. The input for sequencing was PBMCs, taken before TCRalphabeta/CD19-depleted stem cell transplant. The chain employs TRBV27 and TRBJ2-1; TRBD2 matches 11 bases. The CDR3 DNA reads TGTGCCAGCAGACTCGGGACTAGCGGCTACAATGAGCAGTTCTTC. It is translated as CASRLGTSGYNEQFF.